One TCR beta chain is described in this entry. Its antigen is not yet known. No per-base quality is available; no much larger clone lies one base away. The entry originates in a study of blood T cell repertoires in COVID-19 (dated by TCRdb to 2019 to 2021). For the study in its entirety: Collaborator samples came from the United States, Italy and Spain and covered acute and convalescent phases of COVID-19. The material from the prospective study consisted of cDNA or gDNA derived from T cells, B-cell-depleted T cells, or PBMCs. Subjects who had been exposed to COVID-19, were actively infected with it, or had recovered from it provided the deeply sampled blood TCRbeta repertoires that made up the dataset. A freely available public database, intended as a resource for researchers studying the immune response to SARS-CoV-2, is where the repertoires were released. The samples were drawn from the first 160 participants of the ongoing ImmuneRACE study and from 950 to 1,500 subjects provided by 6 global collaborators. Sample metadata almost always included a de-identified subject ID, COVID-19 status, age in years and sex. HLA class I and class II types, where available, came from metadata supplied by the sample provider rather than from assay-based typing. General study outcomes and caveats: The quantity of clinical and demographic metadata differed by source and by participant and was supplied without curation.

Its CDR3 holds 13 amino acids, cysteine through phenylalanine. Only the CDR3 DNA is retained, 39 bases long and in frame from the first base. CDR1 and CDR2 are drawn from the germline V gene (reference sequence): LGHDT, YNNKEL. The trim is 3 bases for V and 6 bases for J, with a gap of 9 bases between the germline ends. The immunoSEQ Assay, a bias-controlled multiplex PCR, was used to amplify TCRbeta CDR3 regions from genomic DNA. Turning to the authors' computational methods: Nucleated cell counts per sample were estimated from amplification of reference gene primers within the assay. To quantify the absolute abundance of each unique TCRbeta CDR3 rearrangement, sequence reads were collapsed and filtered. For each sample, productive Simpson clonality was calculated as the square root of Simpson's diversity index across productive rearrangements. TCRdb carries this immuneACCESS record with in-frame sequences only. Its versions omit some clonotypes, under half of them owing to an unresolved V gene in the studies checked, with the rest unexplained. V and J calls and clone size come straight from that table; D and trimming were deduced from the DNA. The sample data list approximately 240,000 clones, and approximately 83% of these were observed just once. The ten largest clones take up roughly 3% of the sample.

Another Seattle source contributed samples from volunteer blood donors who had recovered from COVID-19. Whole blood was collected in K2EDTA tubes by collaborating institutions according to the institutions' own protocols. For TCRbeta analysis, collaborators shipped samples in one of three forms: frozen whole blood, isolated PBMCs, or DNA extracted from either of those sample types. In this chain, TRBV3-1 (or the pseudogene TRBV3-2) is recombined with TRBJ1-5, with the D gene not confidently named. This TCR came from a woman aged 30 to 39 who had recovered from COVID-19. Source material: peripheral blood. CDR3 reads: CASSQSGAQPQHF. The sequence in DNA is TGTGCCAGCAGCCAGTCAGGCGCTCAGCCCCAGCATTTT.